The 25 T cell receptor beta chains in this list originate from one sample, sequenced in a study of human T cells and chemical hapten exposure. Time point here: patch test 2, 6 weeks after DPC sensitization. The treatment: therapeutic diphenylcyclopropenone sensitization with weekly scalp DPC. TCRdb reprocessed the RACE reads with MiXCR, giving one entry per CDR3 protein. The sample includes about 380,000 distinct CDR3 sequences, nearly 6.5% seen only once; the top ten take 4.5% to 6%. The sample was whole blood, taken in connection with sensitization to the hapten diphenylcyclopropenone (DPC). These receptors were taken from a woman aged 18-30 years with alopecia areata. Some clones in this sample may be carry-over from other donors' samples.

This clonotype turned up a few times. The chain has TRBV7-9 and TRBJ2-7, with D possibly being TRBD1 (5 bases). This CDR3 spans 11 amino acids. Germline CDR1 and CDR2: SEHNR and FQNEAQ (reference sequence). V was clipped by 2 bases and J by 9 bases, with 8 bases between them. CDR3: CASSLQGRQYF. The CDR3 bases are TGTGCCAGCAGCTTACAGGGCCGGCAGTACTTC. Full variable domain (missing parts from reference TRBV7-9 and TRBJ2-7): DTGVSQNPRHKITKRGQNVTFRCDPISEHNRLYWYRQTLGQGPEFLTYFQNEAQLEKSRLLSDRFSAERPKGSFSTLEIQRTEQGDSAMYLCASSLQGRQYFGPGTRLTVT.

This chain joins TRBV6-1 and TRBJ2-3, with TRBD2 as a possible D gene (7 bases). V was trimmed by 6 bases and J by 5 bases, leaving 21 bases between them. The CDR3 runs 16 residues. Per the germline V gene, CDR1 is MNHNS and CDR2 is SASEGT. The CDR3 DNA follows: TGTGCCAGCAGCCGAAGAGGGGGGGGGCCGATAGATACGCAGTATTTT. Translating gives CASSRRGGGPIDTQYF.

This clonotype was counted ten times or more. The chain is built from TRBV7-9 and TRBJ1-2; TRBD1 might be the D (5 bases). Germline CDR1 and CDR2: SEHNR and FQNEAQ (reference sequence). CDR3 size: 14 residues. V lost 7 bases to trimming and J lost 8 bases, with 20 bases between them. The CDR3 here is CASTFGQGDGGYTF. The CDR3 DNA sequence: TGTGCCAGCACGTTTGGTCAGGGTGACGGCGGCTACACCTTC.

The chain links TRBV19 to TRBJ2-3; D is perhaps TRBD1 (6 bases). This CDR3 contains 13 residues. CDR1 is LNHDA and CDR2 is SQIVND in the germline V gene (reference sequence). Trimming took 5 bases from V and 5 from J, leaving 11 bases between them. The CDR3 DNA follows: TGTGCCAGTAGTTATCAGGGGAGAGATACGCAGTATTTT. This translates into CASSYQGRDTQYF.

This sequence joins TRBV7-9 and TRBJ2-3; TRBD2 might be the D (6 bases). The CDR3 totals 14 residues. Germline values: CDR1 SEHNR, CDR2 FQNEAQ (reference sequence). Trimming left V 8 bases short and J 8 bases short, with 20 bases between. CDR3 loop: CASRRGDDGGTQYF. In DNA, the CDR3 is TGTGCCAGCCGCCGCGGCGACGACGGGGGTACGCAGTATTTT.

The table lists this clonotype with a few counts. The rearrangement joins TRBV29-1 to TRBJ2-4; D possibly corresponds to TRBD1 (6 bases). V was pared by 6 bases and J by 8 bases, with 17 bases between. CDR1 is SQVTM and CDR2 is ANQGSEA in the germline V gene. This CDR3 has 13 amino acids. The CDR3 loop reads CSVVRDTEDIQYF. For the CDR3, the DNA is TGCAGCGTCGTCAGGGACACTGAGGACATTCAGTACTTC.

This clonotype qualifies as medium-sized. Its ends do not fully match the called genes, so a read error is possible. The V and J genes are TRBV6-2 or TRBV6-3 and TRBJ2-2; D is perhaps TRBD1 (5 bases). The CDR3 runs 13 residues. Germline values: CDR1 MNHEY, CDR2 SVGEGT. This CDR3 is CASSYYRTGELFF. In DNA form, the CDR3 reads TGTGCCAGCAGCTACTACAGGACCGGGGAGCTGTTTTTT.

This clonotype was seen only a few times. At one boundary the junction diverges from the germline segment, which might be a read error. The V call is TRBV20-1, the J call TRBJ2-7, with a possible D match to TRBD2 (6 bases). This CDR3 has 9 residues. Germline V gives CDR1 DFQATT, CDR2 SNEGSKA (reference sequence). Here the CDR3 reads CSARTSAGF. CDR3 nucleotide sequence: TGCAGTGCTCGGACCTCCGCGGGATTC.

This clonotype appeared many times. The J gene is TRBJ2-1, the V gene TRBV20-1; TRBD2 agrees at 10 bases. The length of the CDR3 is 15 residues. The trim removed 6 bases at V and 10 bases at J, leaving 15 bases unmatched. Per the germline V gene, CDR1 is DFQATT and CDR2 is SNEGSKA (reference sequence). The CDR3 region is CSASPTSGFIGEQFF. The CDR3 nucleotides are TGCAGTGCCAGTCCGACTAGCGGGTTCATTGGGGAGCAGTTCTTC.

This clonotype appeared a few times. The chain carries TRBV7-9 and TRBJ1-6; the D is unclear. This CDR3 has 14 amino acids. The V end lost 4 bases, the J end lost 5 bases, and 9 bases lay between the germline ends. Germline V gene lookup returns CDR1 SEHNR and CDR2 FQNEAQ (reference sequence). The CDR3 protein is CASSYDGDNSPLHF. The CDR3 DNA follows: TGTGCCAGCAGCTACGACGGTGATAATTCACCCCTCCACTTT.

The V gene is TRBV28, the J gene TRBJ1-4, with D perhaps TRBD1 (6 bases). Between the trimmed V and J ends, which lost 8 bases and 4 bases, there was a span of 26 bases. The CDR3 covers 18 residues. Per germline, CDR1 MDHEN and CDR2 SYDVKM. Here the CDR3 reads CASADPGGFGNNNEKLFF. The CDR3 coding sequence is TGTGCCAGCGCCGACCCCGGGGGCTTCGGGAATAATAATGAAAAACTGTTTTTT.

A few counts support this clonotype. V and J are TRBV7-2 and TRBJ1-6; no reliable D call. CDR3 size: 14 residues. CDR1 SGHTA and CDR2 FQGNSA come from the germline V gene. The V gene lost 5 bases and the J gene lost 10 bases, with 15 bases spanning the gap. In DNA, the CDR3 is TGTGCCAGCAGCGGAAATCAAGTACGATCACCCCTCCACTTT. This translates into CASSGNQVRSPLHF.

The chain carries TRBV13 and TRBJ1-5; no clear D gene. Germline lookup yields CDR1 PRHDT and CDR2 FYEKMQ (reference sequence). Trimming left V 5 bases short and J 3 bases short, with 8 bases between. The CDR3 totals 13 residues. CDR3: CASSLRDNQPQHF. The CDR3 bases are TGTGCCAGCAGCCTACGGGACAATCAGCCCCAGCATTTT.

V usage is TRBV5-6 and J usage is TRBJ2-5, with a tentative D call TRBD1 (6 bases). Looked up from germline, CDR1 is SGHDT and CDR2 is YYEEEE. This CDR3 has 18 residues. V lost 0 bases and J lost 7, with 25 bases in between. Here the CDR3 reads CASSLAGDPLSRGGTQYF. CDR3 coding DNA: TGTGCCAGCAGCTTGGCCGGGGACCCTTTATCTCGAGGGGGGACCCAGTACTTC.

V gene TRBV6-5 combines with J gene TRBJ2-1; no clear D gene. The CDR3 runs to 12 residues. Trimming took 3 bases from V and 5 from J, leaving 5 bases between them. From germline, CDR1 is MNHEY and CDR2 SVGAGI. CDR3 sequence reads: CASSYSDNEQFF. Written as DNA, the CDR3 is TGTGCCAGCAGTTATTCGGACAATGAGCAGTTCTTC.

This clonotype was found many times. The chain links TRBV6-5 to TRBJ1-1; 7 bases agree with TRBD1. Germline loops: CDR1 MNHEY, CDR2 SVGAGI. The CDR3 runs 15 residues. V was pared by 2 bases and J by 1 base, with 4 bases of the junction left unmatched. The CDR3 DNA sequence: TGTGCCAGCAGTTACACATGGACAGGGAACACTGAAGCTTTCTTT. Residues: CASSYTWTGNTEAFF.

V and J are TRBV27 and TRBJ2-7; D call uncertain. From germline, CDR1 is MNHEY and CDR2 SMNVEV (reference sequence). V dropped 5 bases and J dropped 5 bases, with 16 bases sitting between them. The CDR3 totals 14 residues. In nucleotides, the CDR3 is TGTGCCAGCAGTCCTTTAGGGCGATGGAACGAGCAGTACTTC. It yields the protein CASSPLGRWNEQYF.

The J gene is TRBJ2-3, the V gene TRBV20-1, with 9 bases that match TRBD1. Looked up from germline, CDR1 is DFQATT and CDR2 is SNEGSKA (reference sequence). Trimming removed 3 bases from V and 1 base from J; junction bases left unmatched: 8. The CDR3 covers 16 residues. CDR3 DNA sequence: TGCAGTGCTAGCGCAAGGGGACAGGGTGGCACAGATACGCAGTATTTT. It is translated as CSASARGQGGTDTQYF.

This chain links TRBV10-3 with TRBJ2-3; TRBD2 matches 8 bases. Germline values: CDR1 ENHRY, CDR2 SYGVKD. The CDR3 length is 12 residues. Trimming cost V 8 bases and J 8 bases; bases outside gene matches: 6. In DNA, the CDR3 is TGTGCCATCCAAAGCGGGGGAGGTACGCAGTATTTT. Translation: CAIQSGGGTQYF.

This clonotype was found many times. This is likely a read error, given that the CDR3 carries no conserved phenylalanine or tryptophan at its end. V gene TRBV20-1 combines with J gene TRBJ1-1, with D uncertain. Germline loops: CDR1 DFQATT, CDR2 SNEGSKA (reference sequence). The V gene lost 0 bases and the J gene lost 5 bases, with 13 bases spanning the gap. The CDR3 length is 14 residues. This CDR3 is CSARDHSQPTEAFS. CDR3 in DNA: TGCAGTGCTAGAGATCACAGCCAGCCAACTGAAGCTTTCTCT.

The sample holds many counts of this clonotype. V and J are TRBV6-2 or TRBV6-3 and TRBJ1-3; D is perhaps TRBD1 (5 bases). V lost 7 bases and J 0 bases, leaving 10 bases between the germline ends. The CDR3 is 14 amino acids. The germline V gene encodes CDR1 MNHEY and CDR2 SVGEGT. The CDR3 coding sequence is TGTGCCAGCAACGAAGGGGACTCTGGAAACACCATATATTTT. Protein: CASNEGDSGNTIYF.

A few counts support this clonotype. The V and J genes are TRBV5-1 and TRBJ2-2; TRBD1 matches 7 bases. Looked up from germline, CDR1 is SGHRS and CDR2 is YFSETQ. CDR3 length equals 17 residues. After removal of 1 base from V and 5 bases from J, the junction contained 11 bases not matched to a gene. Written as DNA, the CDR3 is TGCGCCAGCAGCTTGTGGGTGTCCGGGACAGCAACCGGGGAGCTGTTTTTT. Translated: CASSLWVSGTATGELFF.

This clonotype showed up just a few times. The chain links TRBV20-1 to TRBJ1-6; D uncertain. The germline V gene has CDR1 DFQATT and CDR2 SNEGSKA (reference sequence). The V and J ends lost 1 base and 2 bases respectively, with 15 bases between them. The CDR3 is 17 residues long. CDR3 DNA sequence: TGCAGTGCTAGAGGGCGAGGAACAGATCCCTATAATTCACCCCTCCACTTT. Its translation: CSARGRGTDPYNSPLHF.

Details on this clonotype: A much larger clone differs by one base, so this may be a read error. The chain is built from TRBV10-3 and TRBJ1-1; perhaps TRBD1 as D (6 bases). CDR1 is ENHRY, CDR2 SYGVKD, per germline. The V gene lost 2 bases and the J gene lost 3 bases, with 13 bases spanning the gap. The CDR3 has 15 residues. CDR3 loop: CAISETGRLDTEAFF. The DNA for the CDR3 is TGTGCCATCAGTGAGACAGGGCGACTGGACACTGAAGCTTTCTTT.

This clonotype was picked up many times. The chain has TRBV29-1 and TRBJ2-3, with 11 positions matching TRBD2. CDR1 is SQVTM and CDR2 is ANQGSEA in the germline V gene. The V and J ends lost 1 base and 1 base, in that order; junction bases with no gene match: 7. The CDR3 sequence is 17 residues long. Here the CDR3 reads CSVEGTLAGVRTDTQYF. The CDR3, as DNA: TGCAGCGTTGAAGGGACACTAGCGGGAGTACGCACAGATACGCAGTATTTT.